A selection of T cell receptor beta chains follows, all from one sample in a study of CXCR3-negative and CXCR3-positive naive CD8 T cells. TCRdb re-called the 5' RACE reads and gives one entry per CDR3 protein, without DNA. The listing records 75,000 to 90,000 distinct CDR3 sequences. The specimen was naive CXCR3+ CD8+ T cells from blood. The receptors were sampled from a human donor in good health. Some clones in this sample may be carry-over from other donors' samples. The CDR3 runs from the conserved cysteine through the conserved F or W. The order of the fields is V gene, J gene, CDR3 protein.

v_gene: TRBV12-3/TRBV12-4
j_gene: TRBJ2-2
CDR3aa: CASSRQGGGELFF

v_gene: TRBV7-9
j_gene: TRBJ2-3
CDR3aa: CASEGQTKDTQYF

v_gene: TRBV6-5
j_gene: TRBJ2-7
CDR3aa: CASSYGGLNYEQYF

v_gene: TRBV7-9
j_gene: TRBJ2-1
CDR3aa: CASSSTSDSYNEQFF

v_gene: TRBV12-3/TRBV12-4
j_gene: TRBJ2-1
CDR3aa: CASSPPGLADYNEQFF

v_gene: TRBV11-2
j_gene: TRBJ2-5
CDR3aa: CASTPGETQYF

v_gene: TRBV27
j_gene: TRBJ2-5
CDR3aa: CASSPLWDGQETQYF

v_gene: TRBV6-5
j_gene: TRBJ1-2
CDR3aa: CASSPFNYGYTF

v_gene: TRBV4-3
j_gene: TRBJ2-1
CDR3aa: CASSRSLSEQFF

v_gene: TRBV6-2/TRBV6-3
j_gene: TRBJ2-2
CDR3aa: CASSYPHRGDTGELFF

v_gene: TRBV3-1
j_gene: TRBJ2-7
CDR3aa: CASSQDEDTSYEQYF

v_gene: TRBV2
j_gene: TRBJ1-1
CDR3aa: CASSDWTESNTEAFF

v_gene: TRBV1
j_gene: TRBJ1-6
CDR3aa: CTSSQALGGGGLSPLHF

v_gene: TRBV9
j_gene: TRBJ2-3
CDR3aa: CASSDSLAARTDTQYF

v_gene: TRBV20-1
j_gene: TRBJ2-1
CDR3aa: CSARILAGGAYNEQFF

v_gene: TRBV7-9
j_gene: TRBJ2-1
CDR3aa: CASSLAGAGTEQFF

v_gene: TRBV27
j_gene: TRBJ1-1
CDR3aa: CASSRGLLAEAFF

v_gene: TRBV2
j_gene: TRBJ2-1
CDR3aa: CAMNRGNEQFF

v_gene: TRBV20-1
j_gene: TRBJ2-3
CDR3aa: CSASPGRYDTQYF

v_gene: TRBV4-1
j_gene: TRBJ2-2
CDR3aa: CASSQALAGPELFF

v_gene: TRBV3-1
j_gene: TRBJ2-2
CDR3aa: CASSQDNRVVTGELFF

v_gene: TRBV27
j_gene: TRBJ1-1
CDR3aa: CASSSGRNTEAFF

v_gene: TRBV29-1
j_gene: TRBJ1-2
CDR3aa: CSVEVHSGGYGYTF

v_gene: TRBV6-5
j_gene: TRBJ2-7
CDR3aa: CASSYSTGTLWERYF

v_gene: TRBV12-3/TRBV12-4
j_gene: TRBJ1-5
CDR3aa: CASTRPGLSNQPQHF

v_gene: TRBV13
j_gene: TRBJ1-1
CDR3aa: CASSPLDRNTEAFF

v_gene: TRBV19
j_gene: TRBJ2-1
CDR3aa: CATTGRYNEQFF

v_gene: TRBV7-6
j_gene: TRBJ2-7
CDR3aa: CASSPFGPRLGGGEQYF

v_gene: TRBV7-8
j_gene: TRBJ2-2
CDR3aa: CASSFGQDTGELFF

v_gene: TRBV7-6
j_gene: TRBJ2-2
CDR3aa: CAGSWGVGELFF

v_gene: TRBV28
j_gene: TRBJ2-1
CDR3aa: CASSMYNEQFF

v_gene: TRBV28
j_gene: TRBJ2-7
CDR3aa: CASSYRDSLSYEQYF

v_gene: TRBV7-2
j_gene: TRBJ2-2
CDR3aa: CASSPSSGIPTGELFF

v_gene: TRBV21-1
j_gene: TRBJ2-5
CDR3aa: CASRSGREGLGETQYF

v_gene: TRBV6-4
j_gene: TRBJ2-1
CDR3aa: CASSDSGDSYNEQFF

v_gene: TRBV29-1
j_gene: TRBJ2-3
CDR3aa: CSVDGLAGGPSTDTQYF

v_gene: TRBV28
j_gene: TRBJ1-2
CDR3aa: CASSTRTGVVDYGYTF

v_gene: TRBV11-2
j_gene: TRBJ2-1
CDR3aa: CASSLTERGSYNEQFF

v_gene: TRBV20-1
j_gene: TRBJ2-1
CDR3aa: CSARDPGTGTYNEQFF

v_gene: TRBV14
j_gene: TRBJ1-4
CDR3aa: CASSLSRGQEEKLFF

v_gene: TRBV7-2
j_gene: TRBJ2-3
CDR3aa: CASSSGLAADTQYF

v_gene: TRBV29-1
j_gene: TRBJ1-2
CDR3aa: CSVGSTSYGYTF

v_gene: TRBV28
j_gene: TRBJ1-5
CDR3aa: CASSLPGDQPQHF

v_gene: TRBV4-1
j_gene: TRBJ1-1
CDR3aa: CASSRRGENTEAFF

v_gene: TRBV5-1
j_gene: TRBJ2-1
CDR3aa: CASSLGPESYNEQFF

v_gene: TRBV6-5
j_gene: TRBJ2-3
CDR3aa: CASTFGTSGGDTQYF

v_gene: TRBV25-1
j_gene: TRBJ2-6
CDR3aa: CASSEFFPGQGASGANVLTF

v_gene: TRBV12-3/TRBV12-4
j_gene: TRBJ2-7
CDR3aa: CASSFLRLYEQYF

v_gene: TRBV7-9
j_gene: TRBJ2-1
CDR3aa: CASSLIGQGDFEQFF

v_gene: TRBV9
j_gene: TRBJ2-7
CDR3aa: CASSVGGGGAQYEQYF

v_gene: TRBV13
j_gene: TRBJ2-7
CDR3aa: CASSFFRTEQYF

v_gene: TRBV7-2
j_gene: TRBJ2-3
CDR3aa: CASSLGTSGPDTQYF

v_gene: TRBV6-1
j_gene: TRBJ2-2
CDR3aa: CASSEFGSGELFF

v_gene: TRBV20-1
j_gene: TRBJ2-1
CDR3aa: CSARDPLAGGPYNEQFF

v_gene: TRBV7-2
j_gene: TRBJ2-2
CDR3aa: CASSFKLAGGTGELFF